This T cell receptor (beta chain) was recorded in a study of cytomegalovirus exposure and HLA in healthy donors. Findings of the study overall: Analysis performed later showed TCR beta chains linked to HLA being more clonally expanded than equally common others. According to a later analysis, most TCR beta chains associated with CMV appeared HLA-restricted.

The PCR had 60 Vbeta and 13 Jbeta primers. Original data processing: Approximately 80 million unique TCR beta chains, around 11 million of them shared, were counted by a later analysis. Sequencing used immunoSEQ multiplex PCR; TCRdb keeps in-frame clones, though not all of them. The DNA gave D and trimming, while V, J and clone size come from that table. This sample has approximately 190,000 clones, with 80% to 85% found just once. Points on this clone: Its cognate antigen is unknown.

The CDR3 length is 15 residues. V lost 1 base and J lost 2; bases outside the gene matches: 2. Germline CDR1 and CDR2: SEHNR and FQNEAQ (reference sequence). This rearrangement joins TRBV7-9 to TRBJ1-3, with 7 bases that match TRBD1. Sequencing was performed on PBMCs. This TCR derives from a man aged 35 to 55 in good health and CMV-seropositive. In nucleotides, the CDR3 is TGTGCCAGCAGCTTAGAGACAGGGACTGGAAACACCATATATTTT. Translating it yields CASSLETGTGNTIYF. Filled out from reference TRBV7-9 and TRBJ1-3, the complete variable domain reads DTGVSQNPRHKITKRGQNVTFRCDPISEHNRLYWYRQTLGQGPEFLTYFQNEAQLEKSRLLSDRFSAERPKGSFSTLEIQRTEQGDSAMYLCASSLETGTGNTIYFGEGSWLTVV.